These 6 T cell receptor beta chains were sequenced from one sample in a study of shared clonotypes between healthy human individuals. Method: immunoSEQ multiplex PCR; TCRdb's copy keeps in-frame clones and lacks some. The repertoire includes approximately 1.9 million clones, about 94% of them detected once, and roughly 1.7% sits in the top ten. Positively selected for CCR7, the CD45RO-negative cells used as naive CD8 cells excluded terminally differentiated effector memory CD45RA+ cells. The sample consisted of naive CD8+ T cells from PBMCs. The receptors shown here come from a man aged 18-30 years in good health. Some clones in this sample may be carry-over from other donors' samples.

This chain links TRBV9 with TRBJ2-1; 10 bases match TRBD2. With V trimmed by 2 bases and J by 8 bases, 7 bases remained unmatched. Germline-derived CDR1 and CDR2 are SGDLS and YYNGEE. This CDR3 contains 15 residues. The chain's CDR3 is CASSVSSGSSHEQFF. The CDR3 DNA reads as TGTGCCAGCAGCGTGTCTAGCGGGAGTTCACATGAGCAGTTCTTC.

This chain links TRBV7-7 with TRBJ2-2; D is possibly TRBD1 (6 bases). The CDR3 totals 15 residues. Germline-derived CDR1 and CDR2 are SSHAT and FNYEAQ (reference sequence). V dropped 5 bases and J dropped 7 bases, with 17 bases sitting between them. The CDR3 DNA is TGTGCCAGCAGCAAGCCGCAGGGGTTGGGCGGGGAGCTGTTTTTT. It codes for CASSKPQGLGGELFF. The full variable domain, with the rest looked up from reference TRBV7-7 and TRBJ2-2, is GAGVSQSPRYKVTKRGQDVTLRCDPISSHATLYWYQQALGQGPEFLTYFNYEAQPDKSGLPSDRFSAERPEGSISTLTIQRTEQRDSAMYRCASSKPQGLGGELFFGEGSRLTVL.

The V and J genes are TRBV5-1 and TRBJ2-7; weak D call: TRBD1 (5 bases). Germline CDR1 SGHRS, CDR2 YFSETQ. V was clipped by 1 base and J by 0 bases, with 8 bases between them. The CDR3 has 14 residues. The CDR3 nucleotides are TGCGCCAGCAGCTTGAACAGGCACTCCTACGAGCAGTACTTC. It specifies CASSLNRHSYEQYF.

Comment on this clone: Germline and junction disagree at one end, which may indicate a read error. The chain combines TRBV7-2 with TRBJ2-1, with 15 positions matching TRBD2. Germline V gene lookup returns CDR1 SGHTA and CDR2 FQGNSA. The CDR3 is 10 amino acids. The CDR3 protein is CASGTSGRLF. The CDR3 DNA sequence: TGTGCCAGCGGGACTAGCGGGAGGCTCTTC.

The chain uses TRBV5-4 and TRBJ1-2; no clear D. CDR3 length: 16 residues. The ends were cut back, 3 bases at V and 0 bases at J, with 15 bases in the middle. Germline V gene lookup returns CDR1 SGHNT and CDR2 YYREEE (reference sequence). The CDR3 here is CASSSPAPGPNYGYTF. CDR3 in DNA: TGTGCCAGCAGCTCTCCAGCCCCGGGCCCTAACTATGGCTACACCTTC.

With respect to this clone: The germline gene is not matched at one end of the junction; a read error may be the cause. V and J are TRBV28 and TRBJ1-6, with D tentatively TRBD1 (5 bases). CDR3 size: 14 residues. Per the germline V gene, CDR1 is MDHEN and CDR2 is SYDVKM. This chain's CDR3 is CASRLSGPNSPLHF. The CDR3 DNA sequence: TGTGCCAGCAGATTATCGGGGCCCAATTCACCCCTCCACTTT. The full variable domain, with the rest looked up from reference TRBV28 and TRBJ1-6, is DVKVTQSSRYLVKRTGEKVFLECVQDMDHENMFWYRQDPGLGLRLIYFSYDVKMKEKGDIPEGYSVSREKKERFSLILESASTNQTSMYLCASRLSGPNSPLHFGNGTRLTVT.